This TCR beta chain stems from a study of T cells in localized non-small cell lung cancer. Regarding the study as a whole: Of the top 100 tumor clones, median around 50 were in adjacent lung, about 26 among its top 100. Higher blood T cell density went with longer overall survival.

This table comes from immunoSEQ multiplex PCR, and its TCRdb copy is limited to in-frame clones, with some not included. The table records approximately 140,000 clones, around 92% of them present only once. Germline V lookup: CDR1 MDHEN, CDR2 SYDVKM. CDR3 size: 15 residues. V was shortened by 9 bases and J by 10 bases, with 26 bases between the two germline ends. Details on this clone: Its matching antigen is unknown.

Sequencing used peripheral blood, obtained before any cancer treatment. The J gene is TRBJ2-3, the V gene TRBV28; D is perhaps TRBD2 (6 bases). The sequence was obtained from a female donor aged 60 or older with stage I lung adenocarcinoma. CDR3 nucleotide sequence: TGTGCCAGTTGCGGGGCGGATCTCGAGGCCTCGTCGCAGTATTTT. Translation: CASCGADLEASSQYF.